These 23 T cell receptor beta chains were sequenced from one sample in a study of blood T cell repertoires in COVID-19. The assay was immunoSEQ multiplex PCR, and TCRdb's table has in-frame clones only and misses some. Of about 170,000 clones listed, just under 85% are singletons. The sample was peripheral blood. The receptors here all came from a woman aged 80 or over with COVID-19, enrolled during active disease.

This rearrangement joins TRBV28 to TRBJ1-2; 8 nucleotides line up with TRBD1. In germline, CDR1 is MDHEN, CDR2 SYDVKM. V dropped 5 bases and J dropped 5; count of bases not matched to a gene: 7. The CDR3 is 14 amino acids. CDR3 sequence: CASSRGQAAYGYTF. Written as DNA, the CDR3 is TGTGCCAGCAGTCGGGGACAGGCGGCGTATGGCTACACCTTC.

V is TRBV5-1 and J is TRBJ2-1; 10 bases are shared with TRBD2. The germline V gene encodes CDR1 SGHRS and CDR2 YFSETQ. With 0 bases clipped from V and 0 bases from J, the junction kept 6 bases outside the gene matches. This CDR3 region has 18 residues. DNA of the CDR3: TGCGCCAGCAGCTTGGGAACTAGCGGGGTTAGCTCCTACAATGAGCAGTTCTTC. Its translation: CASSLGTSGVSSYNEQFF.

This rearrangement joins TRBV28 to TRBJ2-7, with 11 bases lining up with TRBD1. With V trimmed by 2 bases and J by 5 bases, 5 bases remained unmatched. Germline V CDR1 and CDR2: MDHEN, SYDVKM. The CDR3 is 15 amino acids. CDR3 nucleotides: TGTGCCAGCAGTTTACCGGACAGGGGGCCCGACGAGCAGTACTTC. Its translation: CASSLPDRGPDEQYF.

This clone was observed a single time. V gene TRBV19 combines with J gene TRBJ2-2; 9 nucleotides agree with TRBD2. CDR1 is LNHDA and CDR2 is SQIVND in the germline V gene (reference sequence). The trim removed 6 bases at V and 0 bases at J, leaving 14 bases unmatched. The CDR3 runs 19 residues. The CDR3: CASSPGTSRSSANTGELFF. Here the CDR3 DNA reads TGTGCCAGTAGCCCTGGGACTAGCCGATCTTCCGCGAACACCGGGGAGCTGTTTTTT. Based on the CDR3 plus reference TRBV19 and TRBJ2-2, the full variable domain is DGGITQSPKYLFRKEGQNVTLSCEQNLNHDAMYWYRQDPGQGLRLIYYSQIVNDFQKGDIAEGYSVSREKKESFPLTVTSAQKNPTAFYLCASSPGTSRSSANTGELFFGEGSRLTVL.

The chain uses TRBV9 and TRBJ2-1; TRBD1 is a possible D gene (6 bases). Deletions cut 6 bases from V and 0 bases from J, with 13 bases between. Germline CDR1 SGDLS, CDR2 YYNGEE. The CDR3 totals 15 residues. The CDR3 sequence: CASNPTGSSYNEQFF. The CDR3 DNA sequence: TGTGCCAGCAACCCAACAGGGAGCTCCTACAATGAGCAGTTCTTC.

The chain couples TRBV7-9 to TRBJ2-7, with a weak D call TRBD1 (6 bases). Trimming shortened V by 5 bases and J by 6 bases, and 20 bases separated the two germline ends. This CDR3 comprises 15 residues. CDR1 and CDR2 (germline): SEHNR, FQNEAQ (reference sequence). The CDR3 DNA reads TGTGCCAGCAGCCTCCCCCAGCACACAGGGAGCGAGCAGTACTTC. This translates into CASSLPQHTGSEQYF.

This clone was picked up one time. The gene calls are TRBV21-1 and TRBJ1-1; TRBD1, as called in the table, went unchecked against the DNA. TRBV21-1 is reported as a pseudogene. This CDR3 has 21 residues. This CDR3 reads CASSKKGARLQGPAGRTEAFF. In nucleotides, the CDR3 is TGTGCCAGCAGCAAAAAGGGGGCCCGACTTCAGGGACCGGCGGGGAGGACTGAAGCTTTCTTT.

The chain has TRBV18 and TRBJ1-1; 8 positions match TRBD1. CDR3 size: 15 residues. From germline, CDR1 is KGHSH and CDR2 LQKENI. Trimming cost V 4 bases and J 3 bases; bases outside gene matches: 7. CDR3 residues: CASSLRTGLDTEAFF. The DNA of the CDR3 is TGTGCCAGCTCACTACGGACAGGGCTGGACACTGAAGCTTTCTTT.

The gene calls are TRBV2 and TRBJ2-7; D perhaps matches TRBD1 (6 bases). Trimming took off 5 bases at V and 6 bases at J, with 20 bases between the two ends. Germline-derived CDR1 and CDR2 are SNHLY and FYNNEI. The CDR3 totals 15 residues. The CDR3 coding sequence is TGTGCCAGCAGTTATCTCGGGACACCCGGCCTCGAGCAGTACTTC. Protein: CASSYLGTPGLEQYF.

The rearrangement joins TRBV7-2 to TRBJ2-7; D remains unclear. This CDR3 has 12 amino acids. Germline-derived CDR1 and CDR2 are SGHTA and FQGNSA. Trimming shortened V by 5 bases and J by 9 bases, and 14 bases separated the two germline ends. This CDR3 reads CASSPVRPGQYF. The CDR3 nucleotides are TGTGCCAGCAGCCCCGTCCGTCCGGGGCAGTACTTC. Looking up the rest from reference TRBV7-2 and TRBJ2-7 gives the full variable domain: GAGVSQSPSNKVTEKGKDVELRCDPISGHTALYWYRQSLGQGLEFLIYFQGNSAPDKSGLPSDRFSAERTGGSVSTLTIQRTQQEDSAVYLCASSPVRPGQYFGPGTRLTVT.

The genes are TRBV6-2 or TRBV6-3 and TRBJ1-1, with 7 bases identical to TRBD1. The CDR3 has 13 residues. The germline gives CDR1 MNHEY, CDR2 SVGEGT. V shed 5 bases and J 4 bases; nucleotides not matched to a gene: 4. The CDR3: CASSMTGPTEAFF. For the CDR3, the DNA is TGTGCCAGCAGTATGACAGGGCCCACTGAAGCTTTCTTT.

As DNA, the CDR3 is TGTGCCAGTAGTATTAAGTTCTCTGGCGGAGCTTTCTTT. Translated, it gives CASSIKFSGGAFF. This chain joins TRBV19 and TRBJ1-1; no reliable D call. Germline V CDR1 and CDR2: LNHDA, SQIVND (reference sequence). Trimming removed 3 bases from V and 10 bases from J, with 15 bases in between. The CDR3 loop spans 13 amino acids.

The rearrangement joins TRBV21-1 to TRBJ2-7; the D segment call TRBD2 is taken from the table without a DNA check. TRBV21-1 is given as a pseudogene. The CDR3 covers 20 residues. CDR3 nucleotides: TGTGCCAGCAGCAATAGGAGGGGCGACGGGACTAGCGGGTCCTCCTACGAGCAGTACTTC. It specifies CASSNRRGDGTSGSSYEQYF.

The rearrangement uses TRBV30 and TRBJ1-3; D gene uncertain. The germline CDR1 and CDR2 sequences are GTSNPN and SVGIG (reference sequence). V was shortened by 0 bases and J by 0 bases, with 9 bases between the two germline ends. This CDR3 is 15 amino acids long. The CDR3 DNA reads as TGTGCCTGGAGTGTTGGGCAGATCTCTGGAAACACCATATATTTT. This encodes CAWSVGQISGNTIYF.

The V gene is TRBV7-3, the J gene TRBJ2-3; the D gene is possibly TRBD1 (6 bases). Germline CDR1 reads SGHTA; CDR2 reads FQGTGA. The CDR3 contains 12 residues. V shed 5 bases and J shed 9 bases, with 12 bases lying between them. The CDR3 spells CASSVQGSTQYF. The DNA of the CDR3 is TGTGCCAGCAGCGTACAGGGTTCCACGCAGTATTTT.

J is TRBJ2-7 and V is TRBV14, with 7 bases that match TRBD2. V was clipped by 4 bases and J by 3 bases; unmatched bases: 12. Germline values: CDR1 SGHDN, CDR2 FVKESK. The CDR3 has 16 residues. The CDR3 region has the DNA TGTGCCAGCAGCCCTCTCCGGGGAGCGGGGTACTACGAGCAGTACTTC. Translation gives CASSPLRGAGYYEQYF. Full variable domain (missing parts from reference TRBV14 and TRBJ2-7): EAGVTQFPSHSVIEKGQTVTLRCDPISGHDNLYWYRRVMGKEIKFLLHFVKESKQDESGMPNNRFLAERTGGTYSTLKVQPAELEDSGVYFCASSPLRGAGYYEQYFGPGTRLTVT.

There are a few counts of this clone. The chain links TRBV2 to TRBJ1-6, with 8 bases fitting TRBD1. V was clipped by 6 bases and J by 9 bases; unmatched bases: 4. Germline V gene lookup returns CDR1 SNHLY and CDR2 FYNNEI. CDR3 size: 13 residues. For the CDR3, the DNA is TGTGCCAGCAGGATTGGACAGGGTTCACCCCTCCACTTT. This codes for CASRIGQGSPLHF.

The count of this clone is one. J is TRBJ2-3 and V is TRBV27; maybe TRBD2 (5 bases). V gave up 3 bases and J gave up 4 bases, with 14 bases separating them. The germline CDR1 and CDR2 sequences are MNHEY and SMNVEV (reference sequence). There are 15 residues in the CDR3. CDR3 region: CASSFDYLRPDTQYF. The CDR3 DNA sequence: TGTGCCAGCAGTTTTGACTATCTTAGACCAGATACGCAGTATTTT.

V and J are TRBV18 and TRBJ2-7, with D possibly TRBD1 on 5 matching bases. Trimming took 3 bases from V and 2 from J, leaving 8 bases between them. CDR3 length: 13 amino acids. Germline loops: CDR1 KGHSH, CDR2 LQKENI. CDR3 DNA sequence: TGTGCCAGCTCACCTCAGGGCCCCTACGAGCAGTACTTC. It specifies CASSPQGPYEQYF.

The chain recombines TRBV21-1 with TRBJ1-4. TRBV21-1 is described as a pseudogene. The CDR3 loop spans 15 amino acids. The CDR3 region has the DNA TGTGCCAGCAGCGACCGTCGGGGGGCGGCTGAAAAACTGTTTTTT. Translation: CASSDRRGAAEKLFF.

V is TRBV4-3 and J is TRBJ2-2, with 9 bases matching TRBD2. With V trimmed by 3 bases and J by 3 bases, 8 bases remained unmatched. The CDR3 length is 17 residues. Germline loops: CDR1 LGHNA, CDR2 YSLEER. CDR3 in amino acids: CASSHGAGGPDTGELFF. The CDR3 DNA reads as TGCGCCAGCAGCCATGGGGCGGGGGGGCCCGACACCGGGGAGCTGTTTTTT.

The V call is TRBV18, the J call TRBJ1-6; possibly TRBD1 for D (6 bases). Trimming shortened V by 0 bases and J by 8 bases, and 14 bases separated the two germline ends. The CDR3 is 16 residues long. CDR1 KGHSH and CDR2 LQKENI come from the germline V gene. In DNA, the CDR3 is TGTGCCAGCTCACCACCTTGGGGGCAGAGGGATTCACCCCTCCACTTT. Its protein product is CASSPPWGQRDSPLHF.

The chain employs TRBV11-1 and TRBJ2-3, with D possibly TRBD1 on 6 matching bases. This CDR3 is 16 amino acids long. Germline lookup yields CDR1 SGHAT and CDR2 FQDESV (reference sequence). V was clipped by 1 base and J by 2 bases, with 13 bases between them. The CDR3 region is CASSLGLGTPTDTQYF. CDR3 nucleotides: TGTGCCAGCAGCTTAGGGCTCGGGACACCCACAGATACGCAGTATTTT.